This TCR beta chain was sequenced during a study of human T cells and chemical hapten exposure (dated by TCRdb to the early 2020s). Background for the entire study: For sensitization, 2% DPC in acetone was applied to a roughly 2 cm by roughly 2 cm area of upper inner arm skin. Throughout the roughly 24-week study period, patients were also given weekly therapeutic DPC doses on the scalp. Patch tests used Finn chambers with 0.01% DPC on the upper back, scored after 6 days by International Contact Dermatitis Research Group standards. Most of the patients in the cohort were female, and the cohort covered alopecia areata with under or over 50% scalp involvement, alopecia totalis and alopecia universalis. Libraries were pooled for sequencing, and per-sample TCR yields varied mainly because of small differences in library volumes within the pool. In alopecia patients, the study followed how the peripheral blood TCR repertoire changed in vivo over primary and secondary sensitization to diphenylcyclopropenone (DPC), a hapten. Blood samples were taken from patients before sensitization (week 0) and at 2, 6 and about 24 weeks after DPC sensitization. Blood for TCR sequencing was provided by twenty-nine alopecia patients at one to four time points (pre-sensitization, 2, 6 and 24 weeks).

This clonotype has ten or more counts. Its antigen is not yet known. The input lacks base qualities; no much larger clone sits a single base away. The sample's time point label, in plain terms: patch test 1, 2 weeks after DPC sensitization. The intended sense of this specimen's treatment or condition label: therapeutic diphenylcyclopropenone sensitization with weekly scalp DPC. At each patch-test visit, blood was drawn before the patch test was applied. Patients were eligible if aged 18 to 70, diagnosed with alopecia and judged suitable for DPC therapy, and pregnant patients were excluded. Total RNA was isolated from unfractionated whole blood collected in Tempus Blood RNA tubes. The protocol used for the library was RACE. TCRdb lists the instrument as NextSeq 500. During library preparation, unique molecular identifiers were attached to individual cDNA molecules so that TCRs could be counted in a quantitative, reproducible way. From each blood RNA sample, both TCR alpha and TCR beta chains were sequenced. In the paper's pipeline: A median of around 100,000 TCRs per sample was observed, with a range of about 20,000 to 700,000. V, J and CDR3 annotation of the TCR reads was performed with the Decombinator software suite. To make PS versus PT1 abundance plots, every sample was subsampled to the same number of TCRs (28,000). TCRs were defined as expanded if absent before sensitization and observed at least eight times at the 2-week time point. Using fastp at Q25 and MiXCR, TCRdb reprocessed the public reads and kept productive beta chains. One record per CDR3 amino acid sequence lists the most common genes and DNA. The V and J calls and clone size come from TCRdb's table, not from the authors' own analysis. The sample table contains some 340,000 distinct CDR3 sequences; only one count was recorded for around 7% of them. The top ten clonotypes cover 8.4% of the sample.

From a lookup of the germline V gene, CDR1 and CDR2 are SGHRS and YFSETQ. The CDR3 holds 14 amino acids from the cysteine to the phenylalanine. Left in the record is the CDR3 DNA by itself, 42 bases read in frame from the first base. A distance of 22 bases separates the germline ends of V and J, which lose 4 bases and 15 bases respectively. On the study overall, not on this receptor specifically: Patch test score correlated positively with the number of PT1 expanded TCRs, reaching significance at thresholds 8, 16 and 32 but not at 4. Expanded TCRs formed significantly more large CDR3 similarity clusters than pre-sensitization or healthy control sets, consistent with antigen-driven responses. After repeated subsampling, the strength of the expansion versus patch-test correlation and the threshold at which it became significant changed. No change with DPC sensitization was found in the number of TCRs above 1 in 1000 frequency, and no evidence of global repertoire structure alterations was found. Because every patient had alopecia, a presumed autoimmune disease, the patients' immune response might differ from that of healthy individuals.

The starting material was whole blood, obtained in connection with sensitization to the hapten diphenylcyclopropenone (DPC). The chain was built from TRBV5-1 and TRBJ1-4, with a weak D call of TRBD1 (6 bases match). This clonotype was obtained from a woman aged 18-30 years with alopecia areata. Some clones in this sample may be carry-over from other donors' samples. The CDR3: CASSQGHPPREMFF. The DNA sequence reads TGCGCCAGCAGCCAGGGACACCCTCCGCGGGAGATGTTTTTT.